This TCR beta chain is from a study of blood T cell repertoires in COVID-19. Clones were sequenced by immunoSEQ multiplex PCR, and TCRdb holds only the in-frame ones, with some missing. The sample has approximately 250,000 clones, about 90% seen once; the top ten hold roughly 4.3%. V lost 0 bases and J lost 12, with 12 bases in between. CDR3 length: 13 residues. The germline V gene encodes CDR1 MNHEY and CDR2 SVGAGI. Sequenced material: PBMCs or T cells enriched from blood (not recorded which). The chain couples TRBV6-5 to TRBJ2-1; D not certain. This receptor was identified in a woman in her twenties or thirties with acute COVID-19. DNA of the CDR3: TGTGCCAGCAGTTACTCGTTGTACACGGGGCAGTTCTTC. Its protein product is CASSYSLYTGQFF.